One sample yielded the 10 T cell receptor beta chains listed below, sequenced in a study of CXCR3-negative and CXCR3-positive naive CD8 T cells. The study made its TRB cDNA libraries by 5' RACE, adding UMI labels. TCRdb re-called the 5' RACE reads; one entry per CDR3 protein, DNA not given. The sample has about 56,000 distinct CDR3 sequences. Sequencing was performed on memory CD8+ T cells from blood. These receptors were obtained from a human donor in good health. Some clones in this sample may be carry-over from other donors' samples.

The chain couples TRBV25-1 to TRBJ1-1; the TCRdb call, TRBD1, lacks DNA for checking. Germline-derived CDR1 and CDR2 are MGHDK and SYGVNS. The CDR3 is 13 residues long. The chain's CDR3 is CASRGGPGTEAFF. The full variable domain, rest sourced from reference TRBV25-1 and TRBJ1-1, is EADIYQTPRYLVIGTGKKITLECSQTMGHDKMYWYQQDPGMELHLIHYSYGVNSTEKGDLSSESTVSRIRTEHFPLTLESARPSHTSQYLCASRGGPGTEAFFGQGTRLTVV.

The chain joins TRBV19 to TRBJ2-7; TCRdb reports TRBD1, a call that lacks DNA to check it against. The CDR3 has 15 amino acids. Germline CDR1 is LNHDA and CDR2 is SQIVND (reference sequence). The CDR3 sequence is CASSPGQGYSYEQYF.

V is TRBV10-1 and J is TRBJ2-1; checking the TCRdb D call of TRBD1 is not possible without DNA. Germline CDR1 and CDR2: WNHNN and SYGVQD (reference sequence). The CDR3 is 15 residues long. CDR3 residues: CASSEGDPTYNEQFF.

CDR3: CASTQGGTLSYEQYF. This chain uses TRBV28 with TRBJ2-7; the TRBD1 assignment by TCRdb is unverifiable without DNA. The CDR3 covers 15 residues. Germline loops: CDR1 MDHEN, CDR2 SYDVKM.

The V gene is TRBV20-1, the J gene TRBJ1-1. Germline V lookup: CDR1 DFQATT, CDR2 SNEGSKA (reference sequence). The CDR3 consists of 12 residues. The CDR3 sequence: CSIGNMITEAFF.

The chain joins TRBV5-5 to TRBJ2-1; TCRdb selects TRBD1, and the lack of DNA leaves this call unchecked. This CDR3 comprises 16 residues. In germline, CDR1 is SGHKS, CDR2 YYEKEE (reference sequence). CDR3 loop: CASTFQGISSYNEQFF.

The chain couples TRBV7-9 to TRBJ1-1. The CDR3 spans 12 residues. Germline V lookup: CDR1 SEHNR, CDR2 FQNEAQ (reference sequence). The CDR3 sequence is CASSFDMLEAFF.

This chain connects TRBV29-1 to TRBJ2-4; lacking DNA, the TRBD1 call made by TCRdb goes unchecked. This CDR3 spans 14 amino acids. Germline lookup yields CDR1 SQVTM and CDR2 ANQGSEA. CDR3: CSVPEGQAGNIQYF.

This chain links TRBV28 with TRBJ2-7. The CDR3 is 13 amino acids. Germline V CDR1 and CDR2: MDHEN, SYDVKM. The CDR3 loop is CASSLSPILEQYF. The full variable domain, completed using reference TRBV28 and TRBJ2-7, is DVKVTQSSRYLVKRTGEKVFLECVQDMDHENMFWYRQDPGLGLRLIYFSYDVKMKEKGDIPEGYSVSREKKERFSLILESASTNQTSMYLCASSLSPILEQYFGPGTRLTVT.

The rearrangement uses TRBV12-3 or TRBV12-4 and TRBJ2-7. The CDR3 consists of 13 residues. CDR3 residues: CASSLAPSYEQYF.